The TCR beta chain described here comes from a study of post-analysis software for immune sequencing data. Findings and limits, study-wide: Significantly decreased normalized Chao1 diversity was recorded for multiple sclerosis patients relative to controls. TRBV5-6, TRBV5-1 and TRBV20-1 belonged to a set of roughly five TRBV segments that were more frequent in patients than controls.

About this clonotype itself: What it binds is not known.

Sequencing libraries made from TCR beta cDNA carried unique molecular identifiers. TCRdb redid the calling of the PCR reads with MiXCR, one entry per CDR3 protein. The table has 450,000 to 650,000 distinct CDR3 sequences, 40% to 50% seen once. Trimming pared 6 bases from V and 7 bases from J, leaving 12 bases between. CDR1 and CDR2 (germline): SGHDN, FVKESK. The CDR3 runs 12 residues. The genes are TRBV14 and TRBJ1-2; possible D gene TRBD1, 6 bases. The TCR was taken from a girl under 18 with multiple sclerosis. Sequencing was performed on blood. CDR3 residues: CASRGGASGYTF. The CDR3, as DNA: TGTGCCAGCAGAGGGGGGGCCTCTGGCTACACCTTC.